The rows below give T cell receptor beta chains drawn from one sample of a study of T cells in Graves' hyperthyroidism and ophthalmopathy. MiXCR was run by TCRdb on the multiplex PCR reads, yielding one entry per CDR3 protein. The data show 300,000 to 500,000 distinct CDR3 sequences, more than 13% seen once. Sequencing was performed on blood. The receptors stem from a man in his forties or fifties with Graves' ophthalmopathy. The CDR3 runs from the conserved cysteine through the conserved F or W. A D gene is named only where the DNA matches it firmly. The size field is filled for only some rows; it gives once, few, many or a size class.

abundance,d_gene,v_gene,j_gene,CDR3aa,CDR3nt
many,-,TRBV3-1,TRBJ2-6,CASIGAGANVLTF,TGTGCCAGCATAGGGGCTGGGGCCAACGTCCTGACTTTC
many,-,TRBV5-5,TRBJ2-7,CASRKEQDSYEQYF,TGTGCCAGCAGGAAAGAACAGGACTCCTACGAGCAGTACTTC
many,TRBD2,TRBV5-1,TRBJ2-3,CASSLGLAYADTQYF,TGCGCCAGCAGCCTCGGACTAGCGTACGCAGATACGCAGTATTTT
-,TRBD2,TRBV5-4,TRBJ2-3,CASSSEGLAERISTDTQYF,TGTGCCAGCAGCTCGGAAGGACTAGCGGAACGCATAAGCACAGATACGCAGTATTTT
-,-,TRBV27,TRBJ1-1,CASSHPGSEAFF,TGTGCCAGCAGCCACCCCGGGTCTGAAGCTTTCTTT
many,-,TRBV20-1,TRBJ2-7,CSARPSSYEQYF,TGCAGTGCTAGGCCTAGTTCCTACGAGCAGTACTTC
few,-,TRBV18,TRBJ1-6,CASSPQGNYNSPLHF,TGTGCCAGCTCACCCCAGGGGAACTATAATTCACCCCTCCACTTT
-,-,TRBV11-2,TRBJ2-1,CASSFYGNEQFF,TGTGCCAGCAGCTTTTATGGCAATGAGCAGTTCTTC
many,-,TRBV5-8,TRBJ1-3,CASSLAGNSGNTIYF,TGTGCCAGCAGCTTGGCGGGGAACTCTGGAAACACCATATATTTT
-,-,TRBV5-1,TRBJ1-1,CASSPDRPLRDTEAFF,TGCGCCAGCAGCCCCGACAGGCCACTCAGAGACACTGAAGCTTTCTTT
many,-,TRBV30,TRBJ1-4,CAWSLTVATNEKLFF,TGTGCCTGGAGCTTGACCGTAGCAACTAATGAAAAACTGTTTTTT
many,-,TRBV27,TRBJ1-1,CASSFAGASNSEAFF,TGTGCCAGCAGTTTCGCAGGGGCTAGTAATAGTGAAGCTTTCTTT
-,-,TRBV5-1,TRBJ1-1,CASSLAPGRAEAFF,TGCGCCAGCAGCTTGGCCCCCGGGCGGGCTGAAGCTTTCTTT
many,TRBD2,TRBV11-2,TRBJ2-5,CASSLFVYEEGGETQYF,TGTGCCAGCAGCTTATTTGTGTACGAAGAGGGAGGGGAGACCCAGTACTTC
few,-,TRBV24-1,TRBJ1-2,CATSEGRESAGYTF,TGTGCCACCAGTGAAGGCAGGGAGTCAGCTGGCTACACCTTC
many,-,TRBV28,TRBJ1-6,CASSPTSFVNSPLHF,TGTGCCAGCAGTCCCACTTCCTTCGTGAATTCACCCCTCCACTTT
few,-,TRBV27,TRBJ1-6,CASKGVSYNSPLHF,TGTGCCAGCAAAGGCGTCTCCTATAATTCACCCCTCCACTTT
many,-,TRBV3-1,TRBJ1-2,CASTQEGRDGYTF,TGTGCCAGCACCCAGGAGGGAAGGGATGGCTACACCTTC
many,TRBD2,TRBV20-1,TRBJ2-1,CSALRDSGRGEQFF,TGCAGTGCCTTACGGGATAGTGGGAGGGGTGAGCAGTTCTTC
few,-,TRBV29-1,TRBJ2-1,CSVPDLGIYNEQFF,TGCAGCGTTCCGGACTTGGGGATTTACAATGAGCAGTTCTTC
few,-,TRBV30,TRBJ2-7,CAWITLSEQYF,TGTGCCTGGATTACACTCTCCGAGCAGTACTTC
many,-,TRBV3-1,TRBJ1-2,CASSLRSYGYTF,TGTGCCAGCAGCCTCAGGTCCTATGGCTACACCTTC
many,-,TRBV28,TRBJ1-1,CASSLEGVYTEAFF,TGTGCCAGCAGTCTGGAGGGGGTATACACTGAAGCTTTCTTT
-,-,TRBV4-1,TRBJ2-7,CASSQEAVGGQTYEQYF,TGCGCCAGCAGCCAAGAAGCCGTCGGCGGACAGACCTACGAGCAGTACTTC
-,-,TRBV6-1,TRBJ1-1,CASSMKGAEAFF,TGTGCCAGCAGCATGAAGGGGGCTGAAGCTTTCTTT
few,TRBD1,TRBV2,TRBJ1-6,CASSETGGSPLHF,TGTGCCAGCAGTGAGACAGGGGGCTCACCCCTCCACTTT
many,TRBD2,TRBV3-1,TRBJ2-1,CASSQVSGSLNEQFF,TGTGCCAGCAGCCAAGTAAGCGGGAGTCTCAATGAGCAGTTCTTC
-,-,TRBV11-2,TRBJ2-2,CASSLVWQSTGELFF,TGTGCCAGCAGCTTAGTTTGGCAGAGCACCGGGGAGCTGTTTTTT
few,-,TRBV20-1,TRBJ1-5,CSAHSGDQPQHF,TGCAGTGCACATTCAGGGGATCAGCCCCAGCATTTT
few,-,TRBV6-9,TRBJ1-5,CASSYGPGDSNQPQHF,TGTGCCAGCAGTTATGGCCCCGGGGACAGCAATCAGCCCCAGCATTTT
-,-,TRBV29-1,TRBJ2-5,CSVGGTAMGTQYF,TGCAGCGTTGGGGGGACTGCTATGGGGACCCAGTACTTC
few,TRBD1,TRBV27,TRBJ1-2,CASRLPGQGYGYTF,TGTGCCAGCAGGCTGCCGGGACAGGGGTATGGCTACACCTTC
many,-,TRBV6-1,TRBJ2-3,CASSAETSTDTQYF,TGTGCCAGCAGCGCGGAAACTAGCACAGATACGCAGTATTTT
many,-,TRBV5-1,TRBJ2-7,CASSLAQTYEQYF,TGTGCCAGCTCCCTAGCGCAAACCTACGAGCAGTACTTC
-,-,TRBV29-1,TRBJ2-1,CSVERPGTEQFF,TGCAGCGTTGAACGCCCCGGCACGGAGCAGTTCTTC
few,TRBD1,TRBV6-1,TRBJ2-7,CASSRQGADYEQYF,TGTGCCAGCAGCAGACAGGGGGCAGACTACGAGCAGTACTTC
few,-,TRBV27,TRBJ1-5,CASSLLGIGQPQHF,TGTGCCAGCAGTTTGCTGGGGATAGGGCAGCCCCAGCATTTT
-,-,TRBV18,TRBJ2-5,CASSPFTSAKTGSQETQYF,TGTGCCAGCTCACCATTTACGTCCGCCAAGACGGGATCTCAAGAGACCCAGTACTTC
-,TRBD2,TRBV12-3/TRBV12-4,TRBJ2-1,CASSSYSGGSSYNEQFF,TGTGCCAGCAGTTCCTATTCGGGCGGGAGCTCCTACAATGAGCAGTTCTTC
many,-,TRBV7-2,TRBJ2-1,CASSPRWGEQFF,TGTGCCAGCAGCCCCCGGTGGGGGGAGCAGTTCTTC
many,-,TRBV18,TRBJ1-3,CASSLGQISGNTIYF,TGTGCCAGCTCTCTTGGACAGATCTCTGGAAACACCATATATTTT